Listed here are 25 T cell receptor beta chains from one sample, sequenced in a study of siplizumab effects on memory and regulatory T cells. TCRdb's table, derived via immunoSEQ multiplex PCR, lists solely in-frame clones and lacks some. Here the sample spans about 100,000 clones, 85% to 95% being singletons. The sequencing input was non-Treg CD4+ T cells sorted from blood. The receptors here all came from a human donor in good health.

This chain connects TRBV20-1 to TRBJ1-2; D gene unclear. Looked up from germline, CDR1 is DFQATT and CDR2 is SNEGSKA (reference sequence). V lost 7 bases and J lost 7, with 13 bases in between. The CDR3 consists of 11 residues. The CDR3 nucleotides are TGCAGTGTCCCAAGAGGACCTGGCTACACCTTC. It encodes CSVPRGPGYTF.

V is TRBV2 and J is TRBJ2-7; D unclear. V lost 5 bases and J 3 bases, leaving 8 bases between the germline ends. Germline CDR1 SNHLY, CDR2 FYNNEI. The CDR3 runs 12 residues. The CDR3 coding sequence is TGTGCCAGCAGTTTTTCCGGCTACGAGCAGTACTTC. Translating it yields CASSFSGYEQYF. The full variable domain, completed using reference TRBV2 and TRBJ2-7, is EPEVTQTPSHQVTQMGQEVILRCVPISNHLYFYWYRQILGQKVEFLVSFYNNEISEKSEIFDDQFSVERPDGSNFTLKIRSTKLEDSAMYFCASSFSGYEQYFGPGTRLTVT.

This rearrangement joins TRBV2 to TRBJ2-5, with D unclear. Germline lookup yields CDR1 SNHLY and CDR2 FYNNEI. The CDR3 sequence is 14 residues long. With 4 bases removed from V and 5 bases from J, the gap between germline ends came to 14 bases. The CDR3 region is CASSGLWYEETQYF. The CDR3 DNA reads as TGTGCCAGCAGTGGGTTATGGTATGAGGAGACCCAGTACTTC.

The chain carries TRBV20-1 and TRBJ2-7, with D possibly matching TRBD1 (5 bases). Trimming stripped 4 bases from V and 2 bases from J, with 6 bases between. This CDR3 is built from 11 residues. Germline V gives CDR1 DFQATT, CDR2 SNEGSKA (reference sequence). The CDR3 region has the DNA TGCAGTGCTACGACAGCCTACGAGCAGTACTTC. Its protein product is CSATTAYEQYF.

The chain carries TRBV5-1 and TRBJ2-3, with 13 bases that match TRBD2. The CDR3 is 16 residues long. With 0 bases clipped from V and 7 bases from J, the junction kept 5 bases outside the gene matches. Germline loops: CDR1 SGHRS, CDR2 YFSETQ. CDR3 in DNA: TGCGCCAGCAGCTTGGAAGGGGGACTAGCGGGGTATACGCAGTATTTT. It encodes CASSLEGGLAGYTQYF.

The chain has TRBV28 and TRBJ2-1, with 9 bases fitting TRBD2. Germline V gene data show CDR1 as MDHEN and CDR2 as SYDVKM. The CDR3 covers 14 residues. The V segment lost 8 bases and the J segment 9 bases; nucleotides outside the gene matches: 11. In DNA form, the CDR3 reads TGTGCCAGCGCCGAAGGGACACTAGCGGGTGAGCAGTTCTTC. Its translation is CASAEGTLAGEQFF.

This chain joins TRBV5-1 and TRBJ2-2, with D tentatively TRBD1 or TRBD2 (5 bases each). Germline-derived CDR1 and CDR2 are SGHRS and YFSETQ. The CDR3 extends over 15 amino acids. V lost 3 bases and J 1 base, leaving 10 bases between the germline ends. CDR3 protein: CASSWQGRNTGELFF. For the CDR3, the DNA is TGCGCCAGCAGCTGGCAGGGACGGAACACCGGGGAGCTGTTTTTT.

This clone was seen only once. J is TRBJ1-1 and V is TRBV6-5; D remains ambiguous. The CDR3 loop spans 14 amino acids. From germline, CDR1 is MNHEY and CDR2 SVGAGI. V lost 5 bases and J lost 1, with 11 bases in between. CDR3 in amino acids: CASSRDWGNTEAFF. DNA of the CDR3: TGTGCCAGCAGTAGGGATTGGGGGAACACTGAAGCTTTCTTT.

This sequence joins TRBV4-1 and TRBJ2-7; D remains ambiguous. Trimming took 0 bases from V and 6 from J, leaving 21 bases between them. The CDR3 spans 17 residues. Germline CDR1 is MGHRA and CDR2 is YSYEKL. CDR3 amino acids: CASSQDLSQPKWGEQYF. The DNA of the CDR3 is TGCGCCAGCAGCCAAGATTTGAGCCAGCCTAAATGGGGCGAGCAGTACTTC.

This clone has a handful of counts. This chain uses TRBV5-8 with TRBJ1-2; D is ambiguous. The germline V gene encodes CDR1 SGHTS and CDR2 YDEGEE. Deletions cut 0 bases from V and 5 bases from J, with 5 bases between. CDR3 length: 12 residues. The CDR3 DNA reads TGTGCCAGCAGCTTGGAGGGATATGGCTACACCTTC. It translates to CASSLEGYGYTF.

This clone was seen just once. V usage is TRBV28 and J usage is TRBJ1-4, with D hard to call. The CDR3 is 15 residues long. Germline-derived CDR1 and CDR2 are MDHEN and SYDVKM. V was clipped by 7 bases and J by 8 bases, with 20 bases between them. CDR3 nucleotide sequence: TGTGCCAGCACCCAAGGTAGCCCCTCAACCGAAAAACTGTTTTTT. Its translation is CASTQGSPSTEKLFF.

The chain employs TRBV28 and TRBJ1-2, with 7 bases aligning to TRBD1. The CDR3 loop spans 15 amino acids. Germline loops: CDR1 MDHEN, CDR2 SYDVKM. The V and J ends lost 6 bases and 4 bases, in that order; junction bases with no gene match: 11. The CDR3 loop is CASSNRDRHLYGYTF. CDR3 sequence (DNA): TGTGCCAGCAGCAACCGGGACAGACACCTCTATGGCTACACCTTC.

The chain is built from TRBV5-1 and TRBJ1-4, with 8 bases matching TRBD1. The CDR3 runs 15 residues. The ends lost 2 bases at V and 6 bases at J; junction bases unmatched: 6. Germline V gives CDR1 SGHRS, CDR2 YFSETQ. The CDR3 DNA reads as TGCGCCAGCAGCTTCTCAGGGGGCGCATATGAAAAACTGTTTTTT. As protein: CASSFSGGAYEKLFF.

The V and J genes are TRBV5-1 and TRBJ2-7, with D unresolved. The germline CDR1 and CDR2 sequences are SGHRS and YFSETQ. The CDR3 length is 14 residues. The V and J ends lost 4 bases and 4 bases respectively, with 15 bases between them. The CDR3 is CASSPGPSLYEQYF. DNA of the CDR3: TGCGCCAGCAGCCCCGGACCATCCCTTTACGAGCAGTACTTC.

The chain recombines TRBV28 with TRBJ1-3; D gene ambiguous. Germline V gene sequence: CDR1 MDHEN, CDR2 SYDVKM. V lost 7 bases and J lost 4, with 11 bases in between. The CDR3 is 13 residues long. The CDR3 here is CASNTVSGNTIYF. The CDR3 DNA reads as TGTGCCAGCAATACAGTATCCGGAAACACCATATATTTT.

The chain is built from TRBV5-4 and TRBJ2-1; D not certain. Germline V gives CDR1 SGHNT, CDR2 YYREEE (reference sequence). V was clipped by 4 bases and J by 1 base, with 9 bases between them. The CDR3 has 14 residues. This CDR3 reads CASSVGISYNEQFF. The CDR3 DNA follows: TGTGCCAGCAGCGTGGGGATTTCCTACAATGAGCAGTTCTTC.

J is TRBJ2-7 and V is TRBV5-4; D possibly uses TRBD1 or TRBD2 (5 bases each). This CDR3 comprises 15 residues. V lost 4 bases to trimming and J lost 2 bases, with 16 bases between them. In germline, CDR1 is SGHNT, CDR2 YYREEE (reference sequence). The CDR3 reads CASSPTGRPPYEQYF. Written as DNA, the CDR3 is TGTGCCAGCAGCCCGACGGGGCGTCCTCCCTACGAGCAGTACTTC.

This clone has a handful of counts. The V gene is TRBV6-5, the J gene TRBJ2-7; TRBD1 is a possible D gene (5 bases). The ends were cut back, 6 bases at V and 1 base at J, with 10 bases in the middle. CDR1 MNHEY and CDR2 SVGAGI come from the germline V gene. The CDR3 is made up of 13 amino acids. The CDR3 DNA reads as TGTGCCAGCAGACTCAGGGAATCCTACGAGCAGTACTTC. This translates into CASRLRESYEQYF.

The chain carries TRBV28 and TRBJ2-3; TRBD2 aligns across 11 bases. The germline gives CDR1 MDHEN, CDR2 SYDVKM. CDR3 length: 14 residues. Trimming cost V 6 bases and J 1 base; bases outside gene matches: 0. The CDR3 DNA reads TGTGCCAGCAGACTAGCGGGAGGCACAGATACGCAGTATTTT. This encodes CASRLAGGTDTQYF.

Only one count was recorded for this clone. The rearrangement joins TRBV4-2 to TRBJ2-3, with D tentatively TRBD1 (5 bases). Germline-derived CDR1 and CDR2 are LGHNA and YNFKEQ. Trimming removed 5 bases from V and 4 bases from J, with 16 bases in between. This CDR3 has 15 residues. Here the CDR3 DNA reads TGTGCCAGCAGCTCTTTAGGAACAGGAGCAGATACGCAGTATTTT. Encoded protein: CASSSLGTGADTQYF.

The chain's CDR3 is CASSRGLDQPQHF. Written as DNA, the CDR3 is TGCGCCAGCAGCAGGGGACTCGATCAGCCCCAGCATTTT. The genes are TRBV4-1 and TRBJ1-5, with D possibly being TRBD1 (5 bases). The germline V and J ends were trimmed by 5 bases and 5 bases, with 10 bases remaining between them. Germline loops: CDR1 MGHRA, CDR2 YSYEKL. This CDR3 spans 13 amino acids.

This clone appeared once. The rearrangement links TRBV5-1 to TRBJ2-3; D gene uncertain. The CDR3 spans 16 residues. CDR1 SGHRS and CDR2 YFSETQ come from the germline V gene. The V gene lost 2 bases and the J gene lost 0 bases, with 13 bases spanning the gap. CDR3 region: CASSFGSAPSTDTQYF. CDR3 sequence (DNA): TGCGCCAGCAGCTTCGGGTCGGCGCCTAGCACAGATACGCAGTATTTT.

The count of this clone is one. The chain carries TRBV4-1 and TRBJ2-1, with D uncertain. The germline gives CDR1 MGHRA, CDR2 YSYEKL. The CDR3 totals 13 residues. The V gene lost 1 base and the J gene lost 7 bases, with 8 bases spanning the gap. The CDR3 loop reads CASSQVAWNEQFF. In DNA, the CDR3 is TGCGCCAGCAGCCAAGTGGCCTGGAATGAGCAGTTCTTC.

The CDR3 here is CASSTDRGQTGELFF. The CDR3 DNA sequence: TGTGCCAGTAGTACCGACAGGGGGCAAACCGGGGAGCTGTTTTTT. The chain is built from TRBV19 and TRBJ2-2, with 10 bases matching TRBD1. CDR1 is LNHDA and CDR2 is SQIVND in the germline V gene (reference sequence). V dropped 4 bases and J dropped 5; count of bases not matched to a gene: 4. The CDR3 totals 15 residues.

The chain joins TRBV7-9 to TRBJ1-1, with D possibly being TRBD1 (5 bases). The germline CDR1 and CDR2 sequences are SEHNR and FQNEAQ (reference sequence). Trimming stripped 4 bases from V and 8 bases from J, with 20 bases between. The CDR3 loop spans 15 amino acids. As DNA, the CDR3 is TGTGCCAGCAGCTCACAAACCGGCAGGGATGGAGAAGCTTTCTTT. Its translation is CASSSQTGRDGEAFF.